This T cell receptor beta chain derives from a study of blood T cells in healthy people across ages. There are 16 residues in the CDR3. The germline V gene encodes CDR1 SGHKS and CDR2 YYEKEE (reference sequence). As concerns this clonotype: One end of the junction is discordant with germline, which a read error may explain.

Primed by a sample-barcoded 5' primer and a J-beta primer mix, a second PCR proceeded for 7 to 11 cycles. TCRdb used MiXCR to reprocess the 5' RACE reads, holding one entry per CDR3 protein. The sample contains about a million distinct CDR3 sequences, approximately 50% of which appear only once. The source is a woman aged 55-69 years in good health. Source material: blood. The gene calls are TRBV5-5 and TRBJ2-4; the D gene could be TRBD1 or TRBD2 (5 bases each). The CDR3 DNA reads TGTACCAGCAGCCCTACCCGGGACGTAGGCGTGAACATTCAGTACTTC. This sequence encodes CTSSPTRDVGVNIQYF.